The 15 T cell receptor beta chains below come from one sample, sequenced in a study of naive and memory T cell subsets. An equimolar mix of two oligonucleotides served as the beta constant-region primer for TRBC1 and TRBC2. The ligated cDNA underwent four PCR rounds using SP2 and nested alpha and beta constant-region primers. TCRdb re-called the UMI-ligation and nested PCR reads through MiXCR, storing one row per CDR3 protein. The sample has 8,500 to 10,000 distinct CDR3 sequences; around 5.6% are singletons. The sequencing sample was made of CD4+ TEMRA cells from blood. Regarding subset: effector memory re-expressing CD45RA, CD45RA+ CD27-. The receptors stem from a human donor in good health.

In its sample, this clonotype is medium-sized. DNA for the CDR3: TGTGCCAGCAGCGCTACGACAGGGGCCCCTGAAAAACTGTTTTTT. It specifies CASSATTGAPEKLFF. This chain connects TRBV9 to TRBJ1-4, with 8 nucleotides matching TRBD1. V shed 3 bases and J 7 bases; nucleotides not matched to a gene: 8. The CDR3 length is 15 residues. Per germline, CDR1 SGDLS and CDR2 YYNGEE.

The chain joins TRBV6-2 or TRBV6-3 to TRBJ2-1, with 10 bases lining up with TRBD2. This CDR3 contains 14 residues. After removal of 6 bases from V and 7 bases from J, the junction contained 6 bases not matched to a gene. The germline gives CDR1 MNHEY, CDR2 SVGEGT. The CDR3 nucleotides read TGTGCCAGCAGGCTAGCGGGGGCGGGGAATGAGCAGTTCTTC. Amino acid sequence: CASRLAGAGNEQFF.

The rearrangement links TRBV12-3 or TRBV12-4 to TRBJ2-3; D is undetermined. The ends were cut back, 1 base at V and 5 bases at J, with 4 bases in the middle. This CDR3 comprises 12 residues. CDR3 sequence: CASSLGGDTQYF. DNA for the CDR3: TGTGCCAGCAGTTTAGGGGGAGATACGCAGTATTTT.

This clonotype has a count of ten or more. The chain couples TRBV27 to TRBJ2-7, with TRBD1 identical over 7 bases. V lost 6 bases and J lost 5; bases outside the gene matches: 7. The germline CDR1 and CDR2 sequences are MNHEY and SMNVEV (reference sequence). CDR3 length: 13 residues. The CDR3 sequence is CASRTDRAHEQYF. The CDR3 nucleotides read TGTGCCAGCAGGACCGACAGGGCCCACGAGCAGTACTTC.

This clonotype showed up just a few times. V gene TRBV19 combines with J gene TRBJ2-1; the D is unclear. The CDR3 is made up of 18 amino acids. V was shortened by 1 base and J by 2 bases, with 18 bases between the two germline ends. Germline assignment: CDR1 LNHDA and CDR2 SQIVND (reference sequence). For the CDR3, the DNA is TGTGCCAGTAGTATAGTCAGTCGGAGCTCAAGGCCCTACAATGAGCAGTTCTTC. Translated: CASSIVSRSSRPYNEQFF.

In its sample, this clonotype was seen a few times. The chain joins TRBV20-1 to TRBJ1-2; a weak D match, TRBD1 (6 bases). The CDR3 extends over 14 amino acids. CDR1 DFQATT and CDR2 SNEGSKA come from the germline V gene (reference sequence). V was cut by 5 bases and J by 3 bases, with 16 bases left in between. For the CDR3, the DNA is TGCAGTGCTCCACAAGGGGGGCGCGACTATGGCTACACCTTC. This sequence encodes CSAPQGGRDYGYTF.

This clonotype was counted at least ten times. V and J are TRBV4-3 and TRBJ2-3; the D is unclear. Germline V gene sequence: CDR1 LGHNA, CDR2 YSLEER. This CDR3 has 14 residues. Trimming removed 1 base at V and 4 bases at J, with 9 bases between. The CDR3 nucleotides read TGCGCCAGCAGCCAAGGTCTCGTCGCAGATACGCAGTATTTT. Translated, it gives CASSQGLVADTQYF.

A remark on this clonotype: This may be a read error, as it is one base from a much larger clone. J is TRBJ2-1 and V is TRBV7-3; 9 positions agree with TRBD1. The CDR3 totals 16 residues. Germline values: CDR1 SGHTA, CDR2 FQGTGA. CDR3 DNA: TGTGCCGGCAGCCTAAACTGGGACAGGGACTACAATGAGCAGTTCTTC. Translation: CAGSLNWDRDYNEQFF.

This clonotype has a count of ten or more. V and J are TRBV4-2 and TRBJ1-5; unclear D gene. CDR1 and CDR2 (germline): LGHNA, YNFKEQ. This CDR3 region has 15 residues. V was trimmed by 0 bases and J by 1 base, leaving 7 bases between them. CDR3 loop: CASSQELGSNQPQHF. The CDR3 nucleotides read TGTGCCAGCAGCCAAGAGTTAGGGAGCAATCAGCCCCAGCATTTT.

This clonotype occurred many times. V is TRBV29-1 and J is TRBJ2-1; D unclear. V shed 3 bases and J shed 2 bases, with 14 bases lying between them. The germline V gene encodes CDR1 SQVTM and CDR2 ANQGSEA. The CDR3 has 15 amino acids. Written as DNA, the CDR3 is TGCAGCGTTGATCATGGGCCGCTCACCTACAATGAGCAGTTCTTC. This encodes CSVDHGPLTYNEQFF.

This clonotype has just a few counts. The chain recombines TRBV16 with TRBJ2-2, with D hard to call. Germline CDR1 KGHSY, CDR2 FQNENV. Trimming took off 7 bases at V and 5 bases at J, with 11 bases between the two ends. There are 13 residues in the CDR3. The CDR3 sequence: CASTRSGTGELFF. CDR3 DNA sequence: TGTGCCAGCACCCGCAGTGGAACCGGGGAGCTGTTTTTT.

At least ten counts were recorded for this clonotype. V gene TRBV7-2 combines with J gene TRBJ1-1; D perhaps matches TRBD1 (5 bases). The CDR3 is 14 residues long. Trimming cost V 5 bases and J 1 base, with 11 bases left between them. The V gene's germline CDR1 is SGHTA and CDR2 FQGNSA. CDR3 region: CASSITTGNTEAFF. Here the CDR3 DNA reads TGTGCCAGCAGCATAACCACAGGGAACACTGAAGCTTTCTTT.

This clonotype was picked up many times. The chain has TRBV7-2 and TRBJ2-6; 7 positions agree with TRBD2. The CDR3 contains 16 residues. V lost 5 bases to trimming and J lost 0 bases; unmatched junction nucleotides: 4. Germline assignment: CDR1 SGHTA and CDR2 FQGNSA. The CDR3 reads CASSPSGVSGANVLTF. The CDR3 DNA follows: TGTGCCAGCAGCCCGAGCGGGGTCTCTGGGGCCAACGTCCTGACTTTC.

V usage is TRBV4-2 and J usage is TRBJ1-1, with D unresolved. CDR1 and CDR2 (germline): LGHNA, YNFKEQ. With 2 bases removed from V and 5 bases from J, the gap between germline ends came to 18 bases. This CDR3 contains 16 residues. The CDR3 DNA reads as TGTGCCAGCAGCCAACTCGCAGGAGGATGGGTTACTGAAGCTTTCTTT. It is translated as CASSQLAGGWVTEAFF.

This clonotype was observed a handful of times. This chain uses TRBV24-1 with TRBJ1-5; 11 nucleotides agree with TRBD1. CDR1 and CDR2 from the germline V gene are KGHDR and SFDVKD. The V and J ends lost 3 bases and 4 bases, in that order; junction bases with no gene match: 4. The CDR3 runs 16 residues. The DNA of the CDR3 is TGTGCCACCAGTGATGGGGGGACAGGGGGGAATCAGCCCCAGCATTTT. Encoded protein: CATSDGGTGGNQPQHF.